This record concerns one TCR beta chain sequence. The target antigen is unknown. Germline CDR1 reads KGHSH; CDR2 reads LQKENI. CDR3 size: 14 residues. Trimming removed 6 bases from V and 1 base from J, with 9 bases in between. Only in-frame clones appear in the TCRdb table, and some are missing; sequencing was by immunoSEQ multiplex PCR. The sample holds 35,000 or so clones, approximately 88% seen once. The sample originates from a study of T cells in localized non-small cell lung cancer. The study's findings and limits: Uninvolved adjacent lung showed the highest T cell clonality, exceeding tumor. Longer overall survival associated with higher blood T cell density; shorter survival with higher adjacent-lung clonality.

The genes are TRBV18 and TRBJ2-2; D might be TRBD1 (6 bases). Sequences were derived from peripheral blood, sampled before any cancer treatment. This sequence was found in a woman aged 35 to 75 with stage I lung adenocarcinoma. This CDR3 is CASSGTLNTGELFF. CDR3 coding DNA: TGTGCCAGCTCCGGGACACTGAACACCGGGGAGCTGTTTTTT.